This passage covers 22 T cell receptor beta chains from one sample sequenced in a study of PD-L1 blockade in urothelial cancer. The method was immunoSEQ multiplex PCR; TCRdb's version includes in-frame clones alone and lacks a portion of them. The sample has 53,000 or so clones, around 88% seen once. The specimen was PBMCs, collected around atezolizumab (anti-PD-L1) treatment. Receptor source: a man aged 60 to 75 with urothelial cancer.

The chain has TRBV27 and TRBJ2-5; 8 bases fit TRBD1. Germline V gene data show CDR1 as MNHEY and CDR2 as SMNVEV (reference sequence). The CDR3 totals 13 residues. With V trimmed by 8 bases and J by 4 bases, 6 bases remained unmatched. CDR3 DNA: TGTGCCAGCCAAGGACAGGGAACAGAGACCCAGTACTTC. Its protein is CASQGQGTETQYF.

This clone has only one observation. CDR3 amino acids: CASSPTTSRAHTQYF. DNA for the CDR3: TGTGCCAGCAGCCCGACAACTAGTCGAGCACATACGCAGTATTTT. The gene calls are TRBV7-2 and TRBJ2-3, with D possibly TRBD2 on 5 matching bases. The V and J ends lost 5 bases and 7 bases respectively, with 19 bases between them. The length of the CDR3 is 15 residues. Germline lookup yields CDR1 SGHTA and CDR2 FQGNSA.

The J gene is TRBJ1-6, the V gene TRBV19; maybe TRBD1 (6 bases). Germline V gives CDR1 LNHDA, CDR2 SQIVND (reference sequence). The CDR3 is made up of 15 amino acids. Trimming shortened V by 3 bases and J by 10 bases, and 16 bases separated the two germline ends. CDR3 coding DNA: TGTGCCAGTAGTATTCTCAGGGGTTATAGGTCACCCCTCCACTTT. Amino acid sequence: CASSILRGYRSPLHF.

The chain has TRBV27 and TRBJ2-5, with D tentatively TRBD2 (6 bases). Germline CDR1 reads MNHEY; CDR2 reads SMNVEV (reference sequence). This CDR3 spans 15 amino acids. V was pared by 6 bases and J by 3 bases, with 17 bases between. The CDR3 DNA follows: TGTGCCAGCAGACCCCTGGGACTCGCAGAAGAGACCCAGTACTTC. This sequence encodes CASRPLGLAEETQYF.

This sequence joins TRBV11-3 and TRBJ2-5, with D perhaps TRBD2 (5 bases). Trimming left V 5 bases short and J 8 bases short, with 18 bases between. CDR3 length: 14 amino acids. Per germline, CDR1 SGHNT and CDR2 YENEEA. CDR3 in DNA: TGTGCCAGCAGCGGAGGAGGACTTCGGGTAACCCAGTACTTC. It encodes CASSGGGLRVTQYF.

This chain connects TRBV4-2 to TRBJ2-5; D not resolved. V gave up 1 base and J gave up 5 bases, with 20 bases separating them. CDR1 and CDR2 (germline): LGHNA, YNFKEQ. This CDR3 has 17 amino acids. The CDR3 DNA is TGTGCCAGCAGCCAAGCCGCGGCACCGGTTCGGCGGGAGACCCAGTACTTC. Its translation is CASSQAAAPVRRETQYF.

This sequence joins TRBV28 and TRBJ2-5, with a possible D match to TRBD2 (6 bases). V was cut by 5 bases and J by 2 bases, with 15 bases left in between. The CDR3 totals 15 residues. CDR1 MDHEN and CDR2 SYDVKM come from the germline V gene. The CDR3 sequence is CASSLGGRLQETQYF. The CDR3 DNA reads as TGTGCCAGCAGTCTCGGGGGACGGCTACAAGAGACCCAGTACTTC.

CDR3 sequence (DNA): TGTGCCACCAGCAGGATAAGGACACGCCAAGAGACCCAGTACTTC. This sequence encodes CATSRIRTRQETQYF. This chain links TRBV15 with TRBJ2-5; D is perhaps TRBD1 (5 bases). V was shortened by 3 bases and J by 1 base, with 12 bases between the two germline ends. The CDR3 has 15 residues. Germline V CDR1 and CDR2: LNHNV, YYDKDF (reference sequence).

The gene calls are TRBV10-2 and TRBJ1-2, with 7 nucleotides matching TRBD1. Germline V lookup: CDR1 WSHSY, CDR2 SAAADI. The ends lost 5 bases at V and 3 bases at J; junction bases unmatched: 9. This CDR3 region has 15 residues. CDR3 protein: CASSSLQGLDYGYTF. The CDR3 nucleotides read TGCGCCAGCAGTTCCCTACAGGGGCTTGACTATGGCTACACCTTC.

The CDR3 sequence: CATSRDSEYQETQYF. As DNA, the CDR3 is TGTGCCACCAGCAGAGATTCGGAGTACCAAGAGACCCAGTACTTC. The chain carries TRBV15 and TRBJ2-5; D is unresolved. CDR3 length: 15 residues. The V end was cut by 0 bases, the J end by 0 bases, with 8 bases between. Germline V gives CDR1 LNHNV, CDR2 YYDKDF (reference sequence).

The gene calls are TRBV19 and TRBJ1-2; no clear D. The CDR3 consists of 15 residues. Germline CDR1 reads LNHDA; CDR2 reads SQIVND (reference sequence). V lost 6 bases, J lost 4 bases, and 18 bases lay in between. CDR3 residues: CASSPLQSDIYGYTF. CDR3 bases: TGTGCCAGTAGCCCCTTACAGTCGGATATCTATGGCTACACCTTC.

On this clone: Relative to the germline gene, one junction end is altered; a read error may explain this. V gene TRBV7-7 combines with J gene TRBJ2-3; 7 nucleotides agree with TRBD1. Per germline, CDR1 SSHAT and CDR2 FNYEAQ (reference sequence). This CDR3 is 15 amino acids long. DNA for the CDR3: TGTGCTAGCAGCTTAGGAGGACAGGGCACAGATACGCAGTATTTT. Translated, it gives CASSLGGQGTDTQYF.

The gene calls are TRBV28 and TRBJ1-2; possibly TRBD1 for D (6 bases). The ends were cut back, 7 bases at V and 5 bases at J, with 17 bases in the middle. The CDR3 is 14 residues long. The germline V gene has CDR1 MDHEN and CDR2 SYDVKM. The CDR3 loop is CASTPQGSGYGYTF. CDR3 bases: TGTGCCAGCACCCCACAGGGATCGGGATATGGCTACACCTTC.

The CDR3 spells CASSRGQEGEKLFF. The CDR3 DNA reads as TGTGCCAGCAGCCGGGGACAGGAAGGCGAAAAACTGTTTTTT. J is TRBJ1-4 and V is TRBV5-4; 8 bases are a match to TRBD1. Trimming took 4 bases from V and 8 from J; bases not matched to a gene: 7. The CDR3 sequence is 14 residues long. CDR1 and CDR2 (germline): SGHNT, YYREEE (reference sequence).

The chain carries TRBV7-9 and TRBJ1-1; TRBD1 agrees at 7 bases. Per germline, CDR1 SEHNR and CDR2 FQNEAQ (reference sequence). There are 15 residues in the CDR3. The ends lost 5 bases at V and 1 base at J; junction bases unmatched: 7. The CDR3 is CASSPTGVSNTEAFF. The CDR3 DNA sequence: TGTGCCAGCAGCCCCACAGGGGTCTCGAACACTGAAGCTTTCTTT.

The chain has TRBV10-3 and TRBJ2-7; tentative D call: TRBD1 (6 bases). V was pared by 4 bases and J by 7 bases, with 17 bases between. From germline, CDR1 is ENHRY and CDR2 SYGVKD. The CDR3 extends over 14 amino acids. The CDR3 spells CAISGARTAEEQYF. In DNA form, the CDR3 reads TGTGCCATCAGTGGAGCCCGGACAGCCGAGGAGCAGTACTTC.

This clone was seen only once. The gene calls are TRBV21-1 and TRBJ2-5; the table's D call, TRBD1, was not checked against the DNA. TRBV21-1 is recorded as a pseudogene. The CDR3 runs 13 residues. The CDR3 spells CASSHGQGETQYF. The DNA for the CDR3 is TGTGCCAGCAGCCACGGACAGGGAGAGACCCAGTACTTC.

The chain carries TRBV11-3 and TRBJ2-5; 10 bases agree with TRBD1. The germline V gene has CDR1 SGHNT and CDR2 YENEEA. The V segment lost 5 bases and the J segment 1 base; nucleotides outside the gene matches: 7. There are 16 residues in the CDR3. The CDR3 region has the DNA TGTGCCAGCAGCGTCCGGGACAGGGGACCCCAAGAGACCCAGTACTTC. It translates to CASSVRDRGPQETQYF.

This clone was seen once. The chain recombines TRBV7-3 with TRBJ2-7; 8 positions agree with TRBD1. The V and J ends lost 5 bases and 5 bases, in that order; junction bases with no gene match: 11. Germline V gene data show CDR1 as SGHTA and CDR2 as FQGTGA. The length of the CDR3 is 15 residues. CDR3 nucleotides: TGTGCCAGCAGCCCAGGGGGCAGAGGACTGGACGAGCAGTACTTC. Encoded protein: CASSPGGRGLDEQYF.

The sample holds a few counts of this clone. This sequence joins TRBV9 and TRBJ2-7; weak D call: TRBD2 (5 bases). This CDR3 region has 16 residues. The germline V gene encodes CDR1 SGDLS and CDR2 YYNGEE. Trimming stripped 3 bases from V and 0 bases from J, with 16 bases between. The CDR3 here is CASSGSTSGSSYEQYF. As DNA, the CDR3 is TGTGCCAGCAGCGGGTCCACATCGGGGAGCTCCTACGAGCAGTACTTC.

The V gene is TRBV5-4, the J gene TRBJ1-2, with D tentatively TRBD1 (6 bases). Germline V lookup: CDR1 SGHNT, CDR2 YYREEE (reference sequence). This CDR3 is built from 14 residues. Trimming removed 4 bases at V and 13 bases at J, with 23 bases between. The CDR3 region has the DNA TGTGCCAGCAGCCGCTGGAAAGGGACAATCCCGTTCACCTTC. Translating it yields CASSRWKGTIPFTF.

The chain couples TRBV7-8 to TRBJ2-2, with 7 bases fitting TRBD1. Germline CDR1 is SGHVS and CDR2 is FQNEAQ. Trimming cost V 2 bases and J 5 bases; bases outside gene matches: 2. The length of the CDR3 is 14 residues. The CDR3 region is CASSLTGDTGELFF. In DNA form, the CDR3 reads TGTGCCAGCAGCTTAACAGGGGATACCGGGGAGCTGTTTTTT. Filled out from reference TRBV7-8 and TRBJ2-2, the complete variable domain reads GAGVSQSPRYKVAKRGQDVALRCDPISGHVSLFWYQQALGQGPEFLTYFQNEAQLDKSGLPSDRFFAERPEGSVSTLKIQRTQQEDSAVYLCASSLTGDTGELFFGEGSRLTVL.